The next 12 T cell receptor beta chains were all read from a single sample in a study of T-cell reconstitution after alpha-beta-depleted transplantation in children. Unique molecular identifiers were used to barcode this TCRbeta library. From the PCR reads, TCRdb called clonotypes with MiXCR, one entry per CDR3 protein. The sample shows around 230,000 distinct CDR3 sequences, approximately 15% of them seen only once. The sequences come from PBMCs, mostly from graft donor cells, collected 360 days after TCRalphabeta/CD19-depleted stem cell transplant. These receptors came from a male patient aged 2 to 9 who had a stem cell transplant for acute lymphoblastic leukemia, so the T cells may come from the graft donor.

This clonotype was seen a handful of times. This chain connects TRBV7-2 to TRBJ1-2; D is unresolved. The CDR3 sequence is 16 residues long. Germline V gene sequence: CDR1 SGHTA, CDR2 FQGNSA. V lost 6 bases to trimming and J lost 4 bases, with 21 bases between them. The CDR3 DNA is TGTGCCAGCAGATCTAGTGGTGCAGGTCTGGCCTATGGCTACACCTTC. Translating it yields CASRSSGAGLAYGYTF.

The rearrangement uses TRBV20-1 and TRBJ1-2; D is unresolved. Germline lookup yields CDR1 DFQATT and CDR2 SNEGSKA (reference sequence). This CDR3 region has 12 residues. The CDR3 sequence is CSQFSLPYGYTF. The CDR3 DNA reads as TGCAGCCAGTTCAGCCTGCCCTATGGCTACACCTTC.

This chain links TRBV18 with TRBJ1-1; D unclear. Trimming pared 0 bases from V and 3 bases from J, leaving 2 bases between. CDR1 and CDR2 from the germline V gene are KGHSH and LQKENI. The length of the CDR3 is 12 residues. In DNA, the CDR3 is TGTGCCAGCTCACCACCGGACACTGAAGCTTTCTTT. It yields the protein CASSPPDTEAFF.

This clonotype has a count of ten or more. V gene TRBV15 combines with J gene TRBJ2-7; unclear D gene. The germline V gene encodes CDR1 LNHNV and CDR2 YYDKDF (reference sequence). This CDR3 has 13 amino acids. Between the trimmed V and J ends, which lost 3 bases and 2 bases, there was a span of 8 bases. The CDR3 DNA reads as TGTGCCACCAGCAGCAGAATGGCCTACGAGCAGTACTTC. Amino acids: CATSSRMAYEQYF.

The CDR3 spells CSAMDRGNEKLFF. CDR3 coding DNA: TGCAGTGCTATGGACAGGGGTAATGAAAAACTGTTTTTT. V and J are TRBV20-1 and TRBJ1-4, with 9 nucleotides matching TRBD1. V trimming: 4 bases; J trimming: 4 bases; junction bases outside the gene matches: 1. Germline CDR1 is DFQATT and CDR2 is SNEGSKA (reference sequence). The CDR3 totals 13 residues.

In its sample, this clonotype was seen a few times. The chain links TRBV6-2 or TRBV6-3 to TRBJ2-7, with D unresolved. Germline assignment: CDR1 MNHEY and CDR2 SVGEGT. The CDR3 consists of 14 residues. V lost 0 bases and J lost 1, with 7 bases in between. CDR3 residues: CASSYSPVSYEQYF. The DNA for the CDR3 is TGTGCCAGCAGTTACTCCCCTGTGTCCTACGAGCAGTACTTC.

This clonotype has only a few counts. The chain employs TRBV12-3 or TRBV12-4 and TRBJ1-5, with D uncertain. The CDR3 sequence is 13 residues long. Trimming left V 5 bases short and J 3 bases short, with 8 bases between. For the CDR3, the DNA is TGTGCCAGCAGTCGGGATTTCAATCAGCCCCAGCATTTT. Translation gives CASSRDFNQPQHF.

There are a few counts of this clonotype. The chain links TRBV7-9 to TRBJ1-5; D gene unclear. V lost 2 bases to trimming and J lost 0 bases, with 5 bases between them. The germline gives CDR1 SEHNR, CDR2 FQNEAQ (reference sequence). The CDR3 spans 14 residues. The CDR3 coding sequence is TGTGCCAGCAGCTTACTCGGTAGCAATCAGCCCCAGCATTTT. This gives the protein CASSLLGSNQPQHF. Supplemented by reference TRBV7-9 and TRBJ1-5, the full variable domain reads DTGVSQNPRHKITKRGQNVTFRCDPISEHNRLYWYRQTLGQGPEFLTYFQNEAQLEKSRLLSDRFSAERPKGSFSTLEIQRTEQGDSAMYLCASSLLGSNQPQHFGDGTRLSIL.

This clonotype showed up just a few times. The J gene is TRBJ1-1, the V gene TRBV5-1, with D possibly being TRBD1 (6 bases). The CDR3 totals 13 residues. The ends were cut back, 5 bases at V and 1 base at J, with 9 bases in the middle. In germline, CDR1 is SGHRS, CDR2 YFSETQ. This CDR3 reads CASRGAANTEAFF. The CDR3, as DNA: TGCGCCAGCAGGGGGGCCGCGAACACTGAAGCTTTCTTT. The full variable domain, its missing parts supplied by reference TRBV5-1 and TRBJ1-1, is KAGVTQTPRYLIKTRGQQVTLSCSPISGHRSVSWYQQTPGQGLQFLFEYFSETQRNKGNFPGRFSGRQFSNSRSEMNVSTLELGDSALYLCASRGAANTEAFFGQGTRLTVV.

J is TRBJ1-2 and V is TRBV29-1; D gene unclear. The CDR3 extends over 12 amino acids. Germline V gene data show CDR1 as SQVTM and CDR2 as ANQGSEA. Trimming pared 3 bases from V and 4 bases from J, leaving 9 bases between. DNA of the CDR3: TGCAGCGTTGATCTCTCCGGCTATGGCTACACCTTC. Encoded protein: CSVDLSGYGYTF.

In its sample, this clonotype was seen a few times. The chain couples TRBV7-8 to TRBJ2-1, with 7 bases fitting TRBD2. V was clipped by 1 base and J by 2 bases; unmatched bases: 5. CDR1 and CDR2 (germline): SGHVS, FQNEAQ. The CDR3 is 16 residues long. The CDR3 DNA reads as TGTGCCAGCAGCTTAGGGAGACTAGCCGCCTACAATGAGCAGTTCTTC. It is translated as CASSLGRLAAYNEQFF. Drawing the rest from reference TRBV7-8 and TRBJ2-1, the complete variable domain is GAGVSQSPRYKVAKRGQDVALRCDPISGHVSLFWYQQALGQGPEFLTYFQNEAQLDKSGLPSDRFFAERPEGSVSTLKIQRTQQEDSAVYLCASSLGRLAAYNEQFFGPGTRLTVL.

The rearrangement joins TRBV10-3 to TRBJ2-5, with TRBD1 identical over 11 bases. Germline lookup yields CDR1 ENHRY and CDR2 SYGVKD. V lost 5 bases to trimming and J lost 3 bases; unmatched junction nucleotides: 5. This CDR3 is built from 15 residues. In DNA form, the CDR3 reads TGTGCCATCAGTAGGGACAGGGGGTCTGAAGAGACCCAGTACTTC. This gives the protein CAISRDRGSEETQYF.